The clone carrying this T cell receptor beta chain was counted many times. Its antigen is as yet unknown. A read error may account for a junction end that differs from germline. Researchers prepared the TCRbeta library using unique molecular identifiers, the study reports. TCRdb independently ran MiXCR on the PCR reads; one entry per CDR3 protein. The repertoire holds around 31,000 distinct CDR3 sequences, with around 6.6% as singletons. CDR1 and CDR2 from the germline V gene are DFQATT and SNEGSKA (reference sequence). This CDR3 region has 13 residues. The sample belongs to a study of T-cell reconstitution after alpha-beta-depleted transplantation in children. Points from the study as a whole: Reportedly, roughly two months post-transplant, alpha-beta T cells arose from several hundred expanded graft clones.

The chain couples TRBV20-1 to TRBJ1-1; the D gene is possibly TRBD1 (5 bases). This clonotype was sampled from a child less than two years old who had a stem cell transplant for acute myeloid leukemia, so the T cells may come from the graft donor. Sequencing was performed on peripheral blood, taken 60 days after TCRalphabeta/CD19-depleted stem cell transplant. CDR3 nucleotides: TGCAGTGCTAGAACCCGACAGAACGCTGAAGCTTTCTTT. Translation: CSARTRQNAEAFF.